The rows below give T cell receptor beta chains drawn from one sample of a study of blood T cell repertoires in COVID-19. Only in-frame clones appear in the TCRdb table, and some are missing; sequencing was by immunoSEQ multiplex PCR. The sample gives 110,000 or so clones, about nine tenths of which show up once; approximately 4.4% is in the top ten. Material: peripheral blood. All receptors come from a woman aged 45 to 65 with acute or convalescent COVID-19. CDR3s include the opening cysteine and the closing phenylalanine or tryptophan. The D gene is left open where the match is weak. The size of a clone is reported for some rows only, either as once, few or many, or as a class for expanded clones.

clone_size: .
d_call: .
j_call: TRBJ1-5
v_call: TRBV6-2/TRBV6-3
cdr3_nt: TGTGCCAGCAGTCAAACAGGGAGCAATCAGCCCCAGCATTTT
cdr3_aa: CASSQTGSNQPQHF

clone_size: .
d_call: TRBD1
j_call: TRBJ1-4
v_call: TRBV7-9
cdr3_nt: TGTGCCAGCAGCTTAGCCACAGGGGCTAATGAAAAACTGTTTTTT
cdr3_aa: CASSLATGANEKLFF

clone_size: once
d_call: TRBD1
j_call: TRBJ1-2
v_call: TRBV10-3
cdr3_nt: TGTGCCATCAGTGACCCGGGACAGGACTATGGCTACACCTTC
cdr3_aa: CAISDPGQDYGYTF

clone_size: .
d_call: TRBD1
j_call: TRBJ1-1
v_call: TRBV6-5
cdr3_nt: TGTGCCAGCAGCTATGTGACAGGCAGGGGGACTGAAGCTTTCTTT
cdr3_aa: CASSYVTGRGTEAFF

clone_size: .
d_call: TRBD2
j_call: TRBJ2-5
v_call: TRBV7-3
cdr3_nt: TGTGCCAGCAGCCTGGGACTAAAAGAGACCCAGTACTTC
cdr3_aa: CASSLGLKETQYF

clone_size: .
d_call: TRBD2
j_call: TRBJ2-7
v_call: TRBV4-1
cdr3_nt: TGCGCCAGCAGCCCAATAGCGGGGGGGCCACGGTTCCCCTACGAGCAGTACTTC
cdr3_aa: CASSPIAGGPRFPYEQYF

clone_size: .
d_call: TRBD2
j_call: TRBJ2-3
v_call: TRBV9
cdr3_nt: TGTGCCAGCAGCCCAGGGGCGGGGGGTGGTGCAGATACGCAGTATTTT
cdr3_aa: CASSPGAGGGADTQYF

clone_size: .
d_call: .
j_call: TRBJ2-3
v_call: TRBV5-6
cdr3_nt: TGTGCCAGCAGCTTGAGCCCCTACACAGATACGCAGTATTTT
cdr3_aa: CASSLSPYTDTQYF

clone_size: .
d_call: TRBD1
j_call: TRBJ1-2
v_call: TRBV9
cdr3_nt: TGTGCCAGCAGCGTAGCCCCACGGGACAGGGATGGCTATGGCTACACCTTC
cdr3_aa: CASSVAPRDRDGYGYTF

clone_size: .
d_call: .
j_call: TRBJ2-2
v_call: TRBV12-3/TRBV12-4
cdr3_nt: TGTGCCAGCAGCCTAGGGGGTACCGGGGAGCTGTTTTTT
cdr3_aa: CASSLGGTGELFF

clone_size: few
d_call: .
j_call: TRBJ2-1
v_call: TRBV2
cdr3_nt: TGTGCCAGCAGGTATTCTAACCTCCCCCTAACGAACAATGAGCAGTTCTTC
cdr3_aa: CASRYSNLPLTNNEQFF

clone_size: .
d_call: .
j_call: TRBJ1-1
v_call: TRBV30
cdr3_nt: TGTGCCTGGAGCGTCCCGGGGGACACTGAAGCTTTCTTT
cdr3_aa: CAWSVPGDTEAFF

clone_size: .
d_call: TRBD1
j_call: TRBJ1-5
v_call: TRBV3-1/TRBV3-2
cdr3_nt: TGTGCCAGCAGCCAAGATTACCCACAGGGGGATAGCAATCAGCCCCAGCATTTT
cdr3_aa: CASSQDYPQGDSNQPQHF

clone_size: once
d_call: .
j_call: TRBJ2-2
v_call: TRBV21-1
cdr3_nt: TGTGCCAGCAGCAAAGAGGGGTCGAACACCGGGGAGCTGTTTTTT
cdr3_aa: CASSKEGSNTGELFF

clone_size: .
d_call: .
j_call: TRBJ1-1
v_call: TRBV6-5
cdr3_nt: TGTGCCAGTTTCCTACAGGGGAACACTGAAGCTTTCTTT
cdr3_aa: CASFLQGNTEAFF

clone_size: .
d_call: TRBD1
j_call: TRBJ2-3
v_call: TRBV6-2/TRBV6-3
cdr3_nt: TGTGCCAGCAGTTATGGGACAGGGGATCCAGATACGCAGTATTTT
cdr3_aa: CASSYGTGDPDTQYF

clone_size: .
d_call: .
j_call: TRBJ2-7
v_call: TRBV11-2
cdr3_nt: TGTGCCAGCAGCTTGATCAGGGTCCACGAGCAGTACTTC
cdr3_aa: CASSLIRVHEQYF

clone_size: few
d_call: TRBD1
j_call: TRBJ1-1
v_call: TRBV19
cdr3_nt: TGTGCCAGTAGTACCCAGGGGGGCGGCACTGAAGCTTTCTTT
cdr3_aa: CASSTQGGGTEAFF

clone_size: few
d_call: .
j_call: TRBJ1-6
v_call: TRBV19
cdr3_nt: TGTGCCAGTAGTATAGTAGGGGATTCGTCACCCCTCCACTTT
cdr3_aa: CASSIVGDSSPLHF

clone_size: .
d_call: .
j_call: TRBJ1-6
v_call: TRBV5-6
cdr3_nt: TGTGCCAGCAGCTTTACAGGGAAAGGTTCACCCCTCCACTTT
cdr3_aa: CASSFTGKGSPLHF

clone_size: .
d_call: TRBD1
j_call: TRBJ1-3
v_call: TRBV5-1
cdr3_nt: TGCGCCAGCAGCTTGGTTGGGACAGGGAAATTATCTGGAAACACCATATATTTT
cdr3_aa: CASSLVGTGKLSGNTIYF

clone_size: .
d_call: .
j_call: TRBJ1-1
v_call: TRBV24-1
cdr3_nt: TGTGCCACCAGTGATCCTCCCCACACTGAAGCTTTCTTT
cdr3_aa: CATSDPPHTEAFF

clone_size: .
d_call: .
j_call: TRBJ1-5
v_call: TRBV2
cdr3_nt: TGTGCCAGCAGTGGAGATCCTGGTAGCAATCAGCCCCAGCATTTT
cdr3_aa: CASSGDPGSNQPQHF

clone_size: once
d_call: .
j_call: TRBJ2-2
v_call: TRBV6-2/TRBV6-3
cdr3_nt: TGTGCCAGCAGTAGGGGCGGAAACACCGGGGAGCTGTTTTTT
cdr3_aa: CASSRGGNTGELFF

clone_size: .
d_call: .
j_call: TRBJ2-5
v_call: TRBV7-2
cdr3_nt: TGTGCCAGCAGCTTAAATCGACAAGTGAATCGGGAGACCCAGTACTTC
cdr3_aa: CASSLNRQVNRETQYF

clone_size: .
d_call: TRBD1
j_call: TRBJ2-7
v_call: TRBV28
cdr3_nt: TGTGCCAGCAGTTTATATATCTATTTAGGGACAGCGACCTACGAGCAGTACTTC
cdr3_aa: CASSLYIYLGTATYEQYF

clone_size: .
d_call: .
j_call: TRBJ1-1
v_call: TRBV7-8
cdr3_nt: TGTGCCAGCAGCGCCCAGAAGATGAACACTGAAGCTTTCTTT
cdr3_aa: CASSAQKMNTEAFF

clone_size: .
d_call: .
j_call: TRBJ1-1
v_call: TRBV24-1
cdr3_nt: TGTGCCACCAGTGAGCAGGGGACCACTGAAGCTTTCTTT
cdr3_aa: CATSEQGTTEAFF

clone_size: .
d_call: .
j_call: TRBJ1-2
v_call: TRBV28
cdr3_nt: TGTGCCAGCAGTCAGAGGTTTACTACTAACTATGGCTACACCTTC
cdr3_aa: CASSQRFTTNYGYTF

clone_size: once
d_call: .
j_call: TRBJ1-1
v_call: TRBV28
cdr3_nt: TGTGCCAGCAGTCCTTACACCGGGACACTGTCATGGGAAGCTTTCTTT
cdr3_aa: CASSPYTGTLSWEAFF

clone_size: .
d_call: .
j_call: TRBJ1-1
v_call: TRBV30
cdr3_nt: TGTGCCTGGAGTTTCTACCGGGGGACTGAAGCTTTCTTT
cdr3_aa: CAWSFYRGTEAFF

clone_size: .
d_call: .
j_call: TRBJ2-5
v_call: TRBV7-9
cdr3_nt: TGTGCCAGCAGCTTCAGGGGCCAAGAGACCCAGTACTTC
cdr3_aa: CASSFRGQETQYF

clone_size: .
d_call: TRBD1
j_call: TRBJ1-2
v_call: TRBV10-2
cdr3_nt: TGCGCCAGCAACCGGGACAGGGTTCTCTCTGACTATGGCTACACCTTC
cdr3_aa: CASNRDRVLSDYGYTF

clone_size: .
d_call: TRBD1
j_call: TRBJ1-2
v_call: TRBV28
cdr3_nt: TGTGCCAGCTCGGGCAGGGGGAGTGACTATGGCTACACCTTC
cdr3_aa: CASSGRGSDYGYTF

clone_size: once
d_call: TRBD1
j_call: TRBJ1-2
v_call: TRBV28
cdr3_nt: TGTGCCAGCAGTGCTTCCGGGACAGGGGAGCGGGGCTACACCTTC
cdr3_aa: CASSASGTGERGYTF